These 26 T cell receptor beta chains were all obtained from the same sample, sequenced in a study of vaccination and CD4 T cells after COVID-19. CD4+ T cells that had been cultured provided DNA sequenced with the Oncomine TCR Beta short-read assay. Via MiXCR, TCRdb re-called the PCR reads, giving one row per CDR3 protein. Of fewer than 20,000 distinct CDR3 sequences in the sample, under 55% were seen once. The treatment denotes: roughly nine-day PBMC culture with coronavirus spike peptide pools or control peptides (ViraFEST assay). Their antigen targets remain unknown. This specimen was CD4+ T cells from blood, cultured in vitro, taken before SARS-CoV-2 vaccination. Every receptor here comes from a human donor who had recovered from COVID-19.

The CDR3 DNA reads as TGTGCCAGCAGCTCCCCTTTGACAGGGGGCGCAGGTCAGCCCCAGCATTTT. It specifies CASSSPLTGGAGQPQHF. V is TRBV6-2 or TRBV6-3 and J is TRBJ1-5, with 10 positions matching TRBD1. The germline gives CDR1 MNHEY, CDR2 SVGEGT. Losses at the gene ends were 6 bases for V and 6 bases for J; bases not matched to a gene: 14. CDR3 size: 17 residues.

The chain uses TRBV6-1 and TRBJ2-5; TRBD1 matches at 11 bases. Germline V lookup: CDR1 MNHNS, CDR2 SASEGT. The V segment lost 5 bases and the J segment 4 bases; nucleotides outside the gene matches: 9. The CDR3 has 16 amino acids. The CDR3 loop reads CASSQGTGGFRETQYF. The DNA of the CDR3 is TGTGCCAGCAGTCAAGGGACAGGGGGTTTTAGAGAGACCCAGTACTTC.

The CDR3, as DNA: TGCAGTGCCACGAAAACTGGAAGGGTTGGGGTTCAGCCCCAGCATTTT. It encodes CSATKTGRVGVQPQHF. This sequence joins TRBV20-1 and TRBJ1-5; D ambiguous. Deletions cut 6 bases from V and 6 bases from J, with 24 bases between. The length of the CDR3 is 16 residues. Germline assignment: CDR1 DFQATT and CDR2 SNEGSKA (reference sequence).

The table lists this clonotype with a few counts. The chain carries TRBV19 and TRBJ1-2; no reliable D call. Germline lookup yields CDR1 LNHDA and CDR2 SQIVND (reference sequence). CDR3 length equals 12 residues. Between the trimmed V and J ends, which lost 2 bases and 8 bases, there was a span of 9 bases. The CDR3 nucleotides read TGTGCCAGTAGTATACCCTTCGGAGGCTACACCTTC. This translates into CASSIPFGGYTF.

A single count supports this clonotype. V is TRBV21-1 and J is TRBJ2-7; the DNA was not used to check the table's D call, TRBD1. TRBV21-1 represents a pseudogene. This CDR3 has 16 residues. The CDR3 sequence: CASSKVPAGPNYEQYF. In DNA form, the CDR3 reads TGTGCCAGCAGCAAAGTCCCAGCCGGGCCAAACTACGAGCAGTACTTC.

The chain is built from TRBV20-1 and TRBJ2-7; possibly TRBD1 for D (7 bases). The CDR3 contains 17 residues. In germline, CDR1 is DFQATT, CDR2 SNEGSKA (reference sequence). Trimming cost V 4 bases and J 2 bases, with 24 bases left between them. CDR3 coding DNA: TGCAGTGCTACACCCGCCCGACAGGGACTTTTCGCCTACGAGCAGTACTTC. Translating it yields CSATPARQGLFAYEQYF.

The chain joins TRBV20-1 to TRBJ1-5; D is undetermined. The CDR3 sequence is 13 residues long. Germline lookup yields CDR1 DFQATT and CDR2 SNEGSKA (reference sequence). The germline V and J ends were trimmed by 2 bases and 7 bases, with 12 bases remaining between them. In DNA, the CDR3 is TGCAGTGCTAGACTGCCAGGCACGCAGCCCCAGCATTTT. Translating gives CSARLPGTQPQHF.

V is TRBV7-9 and J is TRBJ1-3; 7 positions agree with TRBD1. CDR1 and CDR2 (germline): SEHNR, FQNEAQ (reference sequence). J gave up 3 bases and V 1 base, and 3 bases lay outside the gene matches. The CDR3 has 15 residues. The CDR3 DNA is TGTGCCAGCAGCTTAGGGCCAGGGGGTGGAAACACCATATATTTT. This translates into CASSLGPGGGNTIYF.

This clonotype was seen a handful of times. This chain connects TRBV10-3 to TRBJ1-2; D not resolved. The V gene's germline CDR1 is ENHRY and CDR2 SYGVKD. The CDR3 consists of 11 residues. Trimming left V 2 bases short and J 4 bases short, with 2 bases between. The CDR3 here is CAISESYGYTF. CDR3 coding DNA: TGTGCCATCAGTGAGAGCTATGGCTACACCTTC.

The V gene is TRBV6-1, the J gene TRBJ2-1, with 10 bases lining up with TRBD2. TRBJ2-7 matches the DNA end more closely, so the J call is doubtful. The CDR3 covers 14 residues. Germline loops: CDR1 MNHNS, CDR2 SASEGT. The CDR3 here is CASESSGRGGEQYF. CDR3 DNA sequence: TGTGCCAGCGAGTCTAGCGGGAGAGGGGGCGAGCAGTACTTC.

The rearrangement joins TRBV28 to TRBJ1-1, with D unresolved. The CDR3 is made up of 11 amino acids. V was pared by 7 bases and J by 0 bases, with 3 bases between. Germline loops: CDR1 MDHEN, CDR2 SYDVKM. CDR3 region: CASNVNTEAFF. The CDR3 DNA reads TGTGCCAGCAATGTGAACACTGAAGCTTTCTTT.

The chain couples TRBV7-9 to TRBJ1-4; no clear D gene. Germline CDR1 SEHNR, CDR2 FQNEAQ (reference sequence). The CDR3 runs to 13 residues. V lost 7 bases and J lost 5, with 11 bases in between. This CDR3 is CASTTTGNEKLFF. In nucleotides, the CDR3 is TGTGCCAGCACCACCACGGGGAATGAAAAACTGTTTTTT.

This chain joins TRBV12-3 or TRBV12-4 and TRBJ2-3; TRBD2 aligns across 12 bases. Germline trimming cut 6 bases from V and 2 bases from J; bases unmatched to any gene: 9. This CDR3 contains 17 residues. The CDR3 DNA follows: TGTGCCAGCAGCCGAAGTTGGACTAGCGGGGCCACAGATACGCAGTATTTT. It is translated as CASSRSWTSGATDTQYF.

The V and J genes are TRBV20-1 and TRBJ1-5; perhaps TRBD1 as D (6 bases). This CDR3 is built from 15 residues. Germline V lookup: CDR1 DFQATT, CDR2 SNEGSKA (reference sequence). The V gene lost 8 bases and the J gene lost 4 bases, with 21 bases spanning the gap. The CDR3 coding sequence is TGCAGTACTAACAGACAGGCCACAGGGAATCAGCCCCAGCATTTT. It translates to CSTNRQATGNQPQHF.

The rearrangement links TRBV10-2 to TRBJ2-4; D ambiguous. The ends were cut back, 2 bases at V and 6 bases at J, with 5 bases in the middle. CDR1 and CDR2 from the germline V gene are WSHSY and SAAADI. The CDR3 consists of 12 residues. CDR3 DNA: TGCGCCAGCAGTGAGATGGGAAACATTCAGTACTTC. It encodes CASSEMGNIQYF.

This clonotype was detected a few times. CDR3 sequence reads: CASSRVPGEAFF. CDR3 in DNA: TGTGCCAGCAGCCGCGTCCCAGGTGAAGCTTTCTTT. The rearrangement uses TRBV7-9 and TRBJ1-1; D gene ambiguous. The CDR3 is 12 residues long. V lost 5 bases to trimming and J lost 7 bases, with 11 bases between them. The germline CDR1 and CDR2 sequences are SEHNR and FQNEAQ (reference sequence).

The chain combines TRBV7-2 with TRBJ2-5; D call uncertain. The CDR3 has 12 residues. V shed 5 bases and J shed 2 bases, with 6 bases lying between them. Germline CDR1 is SGHTA and CDR2 is FQGNSA. CDR3 amino acids: CASSRSQETQYF. The CDR3, as DNA: TGTGCCAGCAGCCGATCGCAAGAGACCCAGTACTTC.

This chain's CDR3 is CASGAGGDRKPLHF. Written as DNA, the CDR3 is TGTGCTAGTGGTGCAGGGGGCGATCGTAAACCCCTCCACTTT. The rearrangement joins TRBV12-5 to TRBJ1-6; 8 nucleotides align to TRBD1. CDR3 length: 14 amino acids. In germline, CDR1 is LGHNT, CDR2 FRNRAP. Trimming removed 5 bases from V and 12 bases from J; junction bases left unmatched: 9.

J is TRBJ2-2 and V is TRBV10-3; the D gene could be TRBD1 or TRBD2 (5 bases each). Germline V gene lookup returns CDR1 ENHRY and CDR2 SYGVKD. CDR3 length equals 12 residues. The V end was cut by 8 bases, the J end by 5 bases, with 9 bases between. The CDR3 region is CAIGTETGELFF. Here the CDR3 DNA reads TGTGCCATCGGGACGGAAACCGGGGAGCTGTTTTTT.

This rearrangement joins TRBV6-1 to TRBJ1-2; 7 bases align to TRBD1. The CDR3 is 14 residues long. V was pared by 5 bases and J by 6 bases, with 9 bases of the junction left unmatched. Germline CDR1 reads MNHNS; CDR2 reads SASEGT. DNA for the CDR3: TGTGCCAGCAGTCGACAGGGATTTATCGATGGCTACACCTTC. Amino acid sequence: CASSRQGFIDGYTF.

The table lists this clonotype with a few counts. The chain couples TRBV15 to TRBJ2-7; 10 nucleotides match TRBD1. The CDR3 runs 16 residues. Germline V gives CDR1 LNHNV, CDR2 YYDKDF (reference sequence). V shed 3 bases and J 1 base; nucleotides not matched to a gene: 6. CDR3 DNA sequence: TGTGCCACCAGCAGTCCGGACAGGGGGGGGTCCTACGAGCAGTACTTC. Its translation is CATSSPDRGGSYEQYF.

The chain combines TRBV11-3 with TRBJ2-1; 12 nucleotides agree with TRBD2. The CDR3 covers 17 residues. From germline, CDR1 is SGHNT and CDR2 YENEEA. The V and J ends lost 1 base and 8 bases, in that order; junction bases with no gene match: 9. CDR3 bases: TGTGCCAGCAGCTTAGTCCTAGCGGGGGGGGCTAGCGATGAGCAGTTCTTC. Translation: CASSLVLAGGASDEQFF.

V is TRBV11-3 and J is TRBJ2-7; 12 bases align to TRBD2. The length of the CDR3 is 15 residues. Germline-derived CDR1 and CDR2 are SGHNT and YENEEA. J was trimmed by 4 bases and V by 3 bases; bases with no gene match: 4. CDR3 in amino acids: CASSLGTSGSYEQYF. Written as DNA, the CDR3 is TGTGCCAGCAGCTTGGGGACTAGCGGGTCGTACGAGCAGTACTTC.

The V call is TRBV19, the J call TRBJ1-2; weak D call: TRBD1 (5 bases). CDR1 LNHDA and CDR2 SQIVND come from the germline V gene (reference sequence). The V gene lost 11 bases and the J gene lost 0 bases, with 19 bases spanning the gap. This CDR3 contains 15 residues. CDR3 in amino acids: CAAQARVSANYGYTF. CDR3 bases: TGTGCCGCTCAAGCCAGGGTCTCGGCTAACTATGGCTACACCTTC.

The V gene is TRBV7-2, the J gene TRBJ2-3; no definite D call. The CDR3 sequence is 14 residues long. Trimming left V 2 bases short and J 5 bases short, with 11 bases between. Germline V gene data show CDR1 as SGHTA and CDR2 as FQGNSA. The CDR3 nucleotides read TGTGCCAGCAGCTTATCGTTCTCGGGAGATACGCAGTATTTT. Its protein is CASSLSFSGDTQYF. Full variable domain (rest looked up from reference TRBV7-2 and TRBJ2-3): GAGVSQSPSNKVTEKGKDVELRCDPISGHTALYWYRQSLGQGLEFLIYFQGNSAPDKSGLPSDRFSAERTGGSVSTLTIQRTQQEDSAVYLCASSLSFSGDTQYFGPGTRLTVL.

This sequence joins TRBV6-1 and TRBJ2-7; D may be TRBD1 (6 bases). Germline V lookup: CDR1 MNHNS, CDR2 SASEGT. Trimming pared 6 bases from V and 0 bases from J, leaving 12 bases between. This CDR3 is built from 14 residues. This CDR3 is CASRSGTNSYEQYF. In DNA, the CDR3 is TGTGCCAGCAGGTCCGGGACAAACTCCTACGAGCAGTACTTC.